This is a list of T cell receptor beta chains from one sample in a study of blood T cell repertoires in COVID-19. Profiled with immunoSEQ multiplex PCR; TCRdb holds only in-frame clones, not every one. The repertoire holds 150,000 to 200,000 clones, with 92% as singletons. Material: peripheral blood. Receptor source: a young man with COVID-19, enrolled during active disease. Both conserved end residues are part of each CDR3. The order of the fields is CDR3 DNA, CDR3 protein, V gene, J gene, clone size, D gene. D genes are given only for firm matches. Rows give clone size only sometimes, using once, few, many, or a class for an expanded clone.

TGTGCCAGCAGCCCACTGGGGCTCAGCCGGTTTTACGAGCAGTACTTC,CASSPLGLSRFYEQYF,TRBV7-6,TRBJ2-7,.,.
TGTGCCAGCAGGGGCTACGGCTCCTACGAGCAGTACTTC,CASRGYGSYEQYF,TRBV12-3/TRBV12-4,TRBJ2-7,.,.
TGTGCCAGCAGTCTATTAGCGGCATCGAACACCGGGGAGCTGTTTTTT,CASSLLAASNTGELFF,TRBV6-2/TRBV6-3,TRBJ2-2,.,.
TGTGCCAGTACCATCGGCGGACTTTCCTACAATGAGCAGTTCTTC,CASTIGGLSYNEQFF,TRBV19,TRBJ2-1,.,.
TGTGCCAGTAGGAGCCAGGGCTCTTATGAAAAACTGTTTTTT,CASRSQGSYEKLFF,TRBV19,TRBJ1-4,.,.
TGTGCCAGCAGCCAAGATCAAGTAAGGGGCTCTGGAAACACCATATATTTT,CASSQDQVRGSGNTIYF,TRBV3-1/TRBV3-2,TRBJ1-3,.,.
TGTGCCAGCAGCCGACGGGGCACAGATACGCAGTATTTT,CASSRRGTDTQYF,TRBV11-3,TRBJ2-3,.,.
TGCGCCAGCAGCCAAGAACAGGGGGCGAATGAGCAGTTCTTC,CASSQEQGANEQFF,TRBV4-3,TRBJ2-1,once,TRBD1
TGTGCCAGTAGTATGATAGCAGCTTTTAACTATGGCTACACCTTC,CASSMIAAFNYGYTF,TRBV19,TRBJ1-2,.,.
TGTGCCATCAGTGATTCCACAGGGGATCAGCCCCAGCATTTT,CAISDSTGDQPQHF,TRBV10-3,TRBJ1-5,.,TRBD1
TGTGCCAGCAGTGGAGGGACAGGTTATGGCTACACCTTC,CASSGGTGYGYTF,TRBV2,TRBJ1-2,.,TRBD1
TGTGCCAGCAGTTTGCTCGGTTCGACACCCCTCCACTTT,CASSLLGSTPLHF,TRBV27,TRBJ1-6,.,.
TGTGCCAGCTTAGGGACAGGTCCCTACGAGCAGTACTTC,CASLGTGPYEQYF,TRBV27,TRBJ2-7,.,TRBD1
TGTGCCAGCAGGCGGACAGAAGACTCTGGAAACACCATATATTTT,CASRRTEDSGNTIYF,TRBV28,TRBJ1-3,.,.
TGTGCCACCAGTGATGCCGGGACAGGAGTGGCTGAAGCTTTCTTT,CATSDAGTGVAEAFF,TRBV24-1,TRBJ1-1,.,TRBD1
TGTGCCAGCAGCTTGAGGGGCCTCTCTGGAAACACCATATATTTT,CASSLRGLSGNTIYF,TRBV5-6,TRBJ1-3,.,.
TGTGCCAGCAGCTTTGCGGGAGGGAGACCCAATGAGCAGTTCTTC,CASSFAGGRPNEQFF,TRBV7-9,TRBJ2-1,.,TRBD2
TGCGCCAGCAGTCAGGGCGGCTCCCTGGGGCCGACAGATACGCAGTATTTT,CASSQGGSLGPTDTQYF,TRBV23-1,TRBJ2-3,once,.
TGTGCCAGCAGTCGATACGACAGGGGGAGTAGCACAGATACGCAGTATTTT,CASSRYDRGSSTDTQYF,TRBV6-6,TRBJ2-3,.,TRBD1
TGCGCCAGCAGCTTGGTTTCCGCGTCAGGGGCTGGAAACACCATATATTTT,CASSLVSASGAGNTIYF,TRBV5-1,TRBJ1-3,.,.
TGTGCCAGCAGCCGAGTCAACACAGATACGCAGTATTTT,CASSRVNTDTQYF,TRBV14,TRBJ2-3,few,.
TGTGCCAGCAGCGTAGCAGGAAACGCAATGAACACTGAAGCTTTCTTT,CASSVAGNAMNTEAFF,TRBV9,TRBJ1-1,.,.
TGTGCCAGCAGTAGGACAGGGAATTCACCCCTCCACTTT,CASSRTGNSPLHF,TRBV28,TRBJ1-6,.,TRBD1
TGTGCCAGCAGCGTAAGACCCGGGACTAGCGGGAGTGGGGTCTACAATGAGCAGTTCTTC,CASSVRPGTSGSGVYNEQFF,TRBV9,TRBJ2-1,.,TRBD2
TGTGCCAGCAGTGTGCGGCCGGGACTAGCGGCCCACAATGAGCAGTTCTTC,CASSVRPGLAAHNEQFF,TRBV2,TRBJ2-1,.,TRBD2